The clone carrying this T cell receptor beta chain occurred many times. The antigen remains unidentified. This sample is part of a study of T cell repertoires in cytomegalovirus infection. About the research overall: From public TCR beta signatures came an indication of both CMV infection and matching HLA type.

Study conclusions and caveats: What dominated the ex vivo response were HLA-C-restricted CMV-specific TCR beta clonotypes. Based on cumulative public TCR beta family frequency, carriers of CMV plus the relevant HLA were identified.

TCRdb analysed the reads with MiXCR anew, one entry per CDR3 protein. The sample has roughly 600,000 distinct CDR3 sequences; 24% are singletons. The CDR3 consists of 16 residues. Germline V lookup: CDR1 SGHVS, CDR2 FNYEAQ. V lost 5 bases, J lost 5 bases, and 9 bases stayed unmatched. The sequenced material came from CD8+ T cells from PBMCs. The clonotype originates from a human donor in good health (CMV status not recorded). Some clones in this sample may be carry-over from other donors' samples. V is TRBV7-6 and J is TRBJ2-1; 10 bases map to TRBD2. The CDR3 protein is CASSPLAGGQDNEQFF. The CDR3, as DNA: TGTGCCAGCAGCCCATTAGCGGGGGGACAAGACAATGAGCAGTTCTTC.